A selection of T cell receptor beta chains follows, all from one sample in a study of CD8 T cells in Susac syndrome. TCRdb ran MiXCR on the immunoSEQ multiplex PCR reads and lists one entry per CDR3 protein. Of about 60,000 distinct CDR3 sequences listed, around 94% are singletons. The sample taken for sequencing was CD8+ T cells from PBMCs. The receptors were sampled from a human donor in good health. The CDR3 runs from the conserved cysteine through the conserved F or W. Each record gives: V gene, J gene, clone size, D gene, CDR3 DNA, CDR3 protein. The D gene is left open where the match is weak. The size of a clone is reported for some rows only, either as once, few or many, or as a class for expanded clones.

>TRBV27|TRBJ1-4|NA|NA
TGTGCCAGCAGTTTAGTCTCGAGGGGACCTAATGAAAAACTGTTTTTT
CASSLVSRGPNEKLFF
>TRBV28|TRBJ2-5|NA|NA
TGTGCCAGCATTGGCATCGAGATCCAAGAGACCCAGTACTTC
CASIGIEIQETQYF
>TRBV12-3/TRBV12-4|TRBJ1-5|NA|NA
TGTGCCAGCAGCCTCGGGGGCTGGGGTAGCAATCAGCCCCAGCATTTT
CASSLGGWGSNQPQHF
>TRBV6-5|TRBJ2-6|NA|NA
TGTGCCAGCAGTTACTCGGTCTCTGGGGCCAACGTCCTGACTTTC
CASSYSVSGANVLTF
>TRBV5-4|TRBJ1-1|NA|TRBD1
TGTGCCAGCAGCTTGGCGGCCGGGACAGCGAACACTGAAGCTTTCTTT
CASSLAAGTANTEAFF
>TRBV18|TRBJ2-1|once|NA
TGTGCCAGCTCACCAATAAGGGGATTATTGAATAATGAGCAGTTCTTC
CASSPIRGLLNNEQFF
>TRBV7-9|TRBJ1-1|NA|NA
TGTGCCAGCAGCTTACTCTCTCAGAACACTGAAGCTTTCTTT
CASSLLSQNTEAFF
>TRBV6-4|TRBJ2-3|NA|NA
TGTGCCAGCATTGGACTGTATAGCACAGATACGCAGTATTTT
CASIGLYSTDTQYF
>TRBV5-5|TRBJ1-5|few|NA
TGTGCCAGCAGCCCTTACCAGGGATCGTTCAATCAGCCCCAGCATTTT
CASSPYQGSFNQPQHF
>TRBV6-1|TRBJ2-1|NA|TRBD2
TGTGCCAGCAGGGCTCTAGCGGGGGGGCAAAAGTATGAGCAGTTCTTC
CASRALAGGQKYEQFF
>TRBV12-3/TRBV12-4|TRBJ2-4|NA|TRBD1
TGTGCCATTTGGACAGGGTCAGCCAAAAACATTCAGTACTTC
CAIWTGSAKNIQYF
>TRBV7-9|TRBJ1-1|NA|NA
TGTGCCAGCAGCTTCCGCCCCCAGGGAAGGTACACTGAAGCTTTCTTT
CASSFRPQGRYTEAFF
>TRBV14|TRBJ2-3|NA|NA
TGTGCCAGCAGCCAAGAGTGGCCTAGCACAGATACGCAGTATTTT
CASSQEWPSTDTQYF
>TRBV28|TRBJ2-2|NA|TRBD1
TGTGCCAGCACCCCCCATTCCTTTCGGACAGGGGACACCGGGGAGCTGTTTTTT
CASTPHSFRTGDTGELFF
>TRBV14|TRBJ2-3|NA|NA
TGTGCCAGCAGCCAAGATCGGTTCCGGGGAATCACAGATACGCAGTATTTT
CASSQDRFRGITDTQYF
>TRBV9|TRBJ2-1|NA|NA
TGTGCCAGCAGCGCCCAGGGCAATGAGCAGTTCTTC
CASSAQGNEQFF
>TRBV5-6|TRBJ2-7|NA|NA
TGTGCCAGCAGCTCCGAGGCGCGAACCGAGCAGTACTTC
CASSSEARTEQYF
>TRBV4-1|TRBJ1-1|NA|NA
TGCGCCAGCAGCCTCCGCCTCGACAGGTTGAACACTGAAGCTTTCTTT
CASSLRLDRLNTEAFF
>TRBV20-1|TRBJ2-7|NA|NA
TGCAGTGCTAGAGTTACGTACGAGCAGTACTTC
CSARVTYEQYF
>TRBV4-3|TRBJ2-7|NA|TRBD1
TGCGCCAGCAGCCAAGATGCGGGACAGGGAGGGAACGAGCAGTACTTC
CASSQDAGQGGNEQYF
>TRBV20-1|TRBJ1-2|NA|NA
TGCAGTGCTAGAGAGGACACCCCTAACTATGGCTACACCTTC
CSAREDTPNYGYTF
>TRBV29-1|TRBJ2-1|NA|TRBD1
TGCAGCGTTGAGACAGGGGGAGTCTTAAGTAATGAGCAGTTCTTC
CSVETGGVLSNEQFF
>TRBV6-1|TRBJ2-1|NA|NA
TGTGCCAGCAGCGTCATGGGGTACAATGAGCAGTTCTTC
CASSVMGYNEQFF
>TRBV15|TRBJ2-3|NA|NA
TGTGCCACCAGCAGAGATCCAGGGACGTTCACAGATACGCAGTATTTT
CATSRDPGTFTDTQYF
>TRBV20-1|TRBJ2-1|NA|TRBD1
TGCAGTGCTAGATCGGCGGACAGGGAATCCTACAATGAGCAGTTCTTC
CSARSADRESYNEQFF
>TRBV6-5|TRBJ1-1|NA|TRBD1
TGTGCCAGCAGTTACGGAGTCACAGGGGGCGAAGCTTTCTTT
CASSYGVTGGEAFF
>TRBV7-9|TRBJ2-7|once|NA
TGTGCCAGCAGCTTAGTAGGGTACATCTCTCCGGGGGAGCAGTACTTC
CASSLVGYISPGEQYF
>TRBV11-2|TRBJ2-5|NA|NA
TGTGCCAGCACCCCTACCCGACGTGAAGAGACCCAGTACTTC
CASTPTRREETQYF
>TRBV13|TRBJ1-4|NA|NA
TGTGCCAGCAGCCCGCGTCCGGGTGAAAAACTGTTTTTT
CASSPRPGEKLFF
>TRBV6-2/TRBV6-3|TRBJ1-5|NA|NA
TGTGCCAGCAGTTACTCGGGGAATGGCAATCAGCCCCAGCATTTT
CASSYSGNGNQPQHF
>TRBV5-1|TRBJ1-2|NA|NA
TGCGCCAGCAGCTTGCGGCATCCGGACCATGGCTACACCTTC
CASSLRHPDHGYTF
>TRBV7-9|TRBJ2-5|NA|TRBD1
TGTGCCAGCAGCTTAGGGCCAGGGGGCGCCGAGACCCAGTACTTC
CASSLGPGGAETQYF
>TRBV30|TRBJ2-7|NA|NA
TGTGCCTGGAGTATCGTATCCTACGAGCAGTACTTC
CAWSIVSYEQYF
>TRBV4-2|TRBJ2-7|NA|TRBD1
TGTGCCAGCAGCCACCTCGAGGGGGCAGGCGAGCAGTACTTC
CASSHLEGAGEQYF
>TRBV15|TRBJ1-2|NA|TRBD1
TGTGCCACCAGCAGACCGGGACAGATCGACGGCTACACCTTC
CATSRPGQIDGYTF
>TRBV24-1|TRBJ2-7|NA|NA
TGTGCCACCAGTGATTTAGAAGGGAACGAGCAGTACTTC
CATSDLEGNEQYF
>TRBV11-2|TRBJ2-2|NA|NA
TGTGCCAGCAGCCTAGGGCGGGGCCACGGGGAGCTGTTTTTT
CASSLGRGHGELFF
>TRBV28|TRBJ2-7|few|TRBD1
TGTGCCAGCAGCTCCGGACAGGGTCTTGAGCAGTACTTC
CASSSGQGLEQYF
>TRBV14|TRBJ2-2|NA|NA
TGTGCCAGCAGCCGGCGGGCCGTGGGCGGGGAGCTGTTTTTT
CASSRRAVGGELFF
>TRBV4-3|TRBJ2-1|once|TRBD2
TGCGCCAGCAGCCAAGCGGGACTAGCTTACTCCTACAATGAGCAGTTCTTC
CASSQAGLAYSYNEQFF
>TRBV20-1|TRBJ2-7|few|TRBD1
TGCAGTGCTAGAGACTCCGGGACAGGCTCCTACGAGCAGTACTTC
CSARDSGTGSYEQYF
>TRBV11-2|TRBJ2-2|NA|NA
TGTGCCAGCAGCTTAGGGGGTTCCGTTACCGGGGAGCTGTTTTTT
CASSLGGSVTGELFF
>TRBV29-1|TRBJ2-3|NA|NA
TGCAGCGTTAGGTGGGGCCCCATCACAGATACGCAGTATTTT
CSVRWGPITDTQYF
>TRBV4-1|TRBJ1-2|NA|TRBD1
TGCGCCAGCAGCCAACCCGGGACAGCCTATGGCTACACCTTC
CASSQPGTAYGYTF
>TRBV20-1|TRBJ1-1|NA|TRBD1
TGCAGTGCTAGGGAAACAGGGGGAGCAAACACTGAAGCTTTCTTT
CSARETGGANTEAFF
>TRBV7-9|TRBJ2-7|NA|NA
TGTGCCAGCAGCCTAGGCCGAGACGAGCAGTACTTC
CASSLGRDEQYF
>TRBV12-3/TRBV12-4|TRBJ2-1|NA|NA
TGTGCCAGCAGGGCCCAGGACTCGAGCTCCTACAATGAGCAGTTCTTC
CASRAQDSSSYNEQFF
>TRBV10-3|TRBJ2-7|NA|NA
TGTGCCATCAGTGAGCAGGGGAACGTCGGTTACGAGCAGTACTTC
CAISEQGNVGYEQYF
>TRBV7-9|TRBJ1-6|once|NA
TGTGCCAGCAGCTCCCGACGCGGGCTTAATTCACCCCTCCACTTT
CASSSRRGLNSPLHF
>TRBV12-3/TRBV12-4|TRBJ2-7|NA|NA
TGTGCCAGCAGGCTCACCGGGACAACTTACGAGCAGTACTTC
CASRLTGTTYEQYF
>TRBV6-5|TRBJ2-1|NA|TRBD1
TGTGCCAGCAGTTACTCGTATGGGGACAGCCTGGATGAGCAGTTCTTC
CASSYSYGDSLDEQFF
>TRBV4-1|TRBJ2-1|NA|TRBD2
TGCGCCAGCAGCCTCGCTCCTCGGGGGGGCCCTAACAATGAGCAGTTCTTC
CASSLAPRGGPNNEQFF